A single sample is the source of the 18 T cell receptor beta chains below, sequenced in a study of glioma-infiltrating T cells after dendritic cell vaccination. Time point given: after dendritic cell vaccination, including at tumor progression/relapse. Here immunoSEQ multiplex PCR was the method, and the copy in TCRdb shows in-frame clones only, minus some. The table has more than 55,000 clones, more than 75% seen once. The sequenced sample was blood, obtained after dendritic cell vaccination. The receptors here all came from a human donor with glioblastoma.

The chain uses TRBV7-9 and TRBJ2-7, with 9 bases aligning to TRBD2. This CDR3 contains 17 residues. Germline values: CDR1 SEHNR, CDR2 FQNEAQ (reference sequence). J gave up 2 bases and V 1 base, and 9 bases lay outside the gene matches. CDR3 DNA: TGTGCCAGCAGCTTAGTAAACTTAGCGGGGGATCCCTACGAGCAGTACTTC. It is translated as CASSLVNLAGDPYEQYF.

The CDR3 reads CASSPFDRAVSYNEQFF. CDR3 DNA: TGTGCCAGCAGCCCCTTCGACAGGGCGGTCTCCTACAATGAGCAGTTCTTC. The chain uses TRBV11-3 and TRBJ2-1, with TRBD1 identical over 7 bases. The CDR3 extends over 17 amino acids. The J segment lost 0 bases and the V segment lost 5 bases, leaving 10 bases of the junction unmatched. The germline gives CDR1 SGHNT, CDR2 YENEEA.

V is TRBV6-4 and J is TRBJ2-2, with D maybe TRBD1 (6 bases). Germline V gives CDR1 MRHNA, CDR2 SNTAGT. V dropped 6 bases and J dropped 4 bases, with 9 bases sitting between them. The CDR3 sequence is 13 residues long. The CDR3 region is CASSHRVTGELFF. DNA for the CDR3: TGTGCCAGCAGCCACAGGGTCACCGGGGAGCTGTTTTTT.

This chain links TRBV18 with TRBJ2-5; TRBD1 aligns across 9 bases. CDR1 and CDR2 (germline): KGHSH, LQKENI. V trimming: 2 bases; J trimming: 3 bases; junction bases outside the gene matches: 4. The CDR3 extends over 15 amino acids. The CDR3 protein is CASSPGTGREETQYF. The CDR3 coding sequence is TGTGCCAGCTCACCAGGGACAGGGAGGGAAGAGACCCAGTACTTC.

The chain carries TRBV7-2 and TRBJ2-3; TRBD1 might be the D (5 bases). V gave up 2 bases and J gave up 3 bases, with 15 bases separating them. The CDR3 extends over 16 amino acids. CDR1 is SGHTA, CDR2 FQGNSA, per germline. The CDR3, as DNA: TGTGCCAGCAGCTTAAGGCGACGACAGAGTACAGATACGCAGTATTTT. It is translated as CASSLRRRQSTDTQYF.

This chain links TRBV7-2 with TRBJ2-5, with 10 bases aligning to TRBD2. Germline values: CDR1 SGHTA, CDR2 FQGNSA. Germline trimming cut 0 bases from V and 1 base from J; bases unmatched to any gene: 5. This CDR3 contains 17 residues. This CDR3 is CASSLAGPSGGQETQYF. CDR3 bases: TGTGCCAGCAGCTTAGCAGGGCCTAGCGGGGGCCAAGAGACCCAGTACTTC.

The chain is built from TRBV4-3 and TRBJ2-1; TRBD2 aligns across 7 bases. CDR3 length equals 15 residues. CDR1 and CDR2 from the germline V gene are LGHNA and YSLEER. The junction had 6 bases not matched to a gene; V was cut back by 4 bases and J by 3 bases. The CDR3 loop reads CASSLERGYYNEQFF. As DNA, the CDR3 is TGCGCCAGCAGCCTAGAGCGGGGCTACTACAATGAGCAGTTCTTC.

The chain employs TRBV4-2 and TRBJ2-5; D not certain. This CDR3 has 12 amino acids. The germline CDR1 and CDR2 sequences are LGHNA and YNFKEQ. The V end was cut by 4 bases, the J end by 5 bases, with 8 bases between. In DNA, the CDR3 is TGTGCCAGCAGCCCCCCCGGGGAGACCCAGTACTTC. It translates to CASSPPGETQYF.

Here the CDR3 DNA reads TGTGCCATCAGTGAAAGACTAGCGGGCAACAATGAGCAGTTCTTC. Translated, it gives CAISERLAGNNEQFF. The gene calls are TRBV10-3 and TRBJ2-1, with 10 nucleotides matching TRBD2. J was trimmed by 5 bases and V by 3 bases; bases with no gene match: 4. Germline assignment: CDR1 ENHRY and CDR2 SYGVKD. The CDR3 is 15 amino acids.

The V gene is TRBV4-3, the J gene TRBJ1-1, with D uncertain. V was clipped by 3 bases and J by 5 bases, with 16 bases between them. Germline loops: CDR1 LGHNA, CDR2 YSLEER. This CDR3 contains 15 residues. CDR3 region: CASSQATTGGTEAFF. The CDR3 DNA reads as TGCGCCAGCAGCCAGGCTACAACGGGAGGGACTGAAGCTTTCTTT.

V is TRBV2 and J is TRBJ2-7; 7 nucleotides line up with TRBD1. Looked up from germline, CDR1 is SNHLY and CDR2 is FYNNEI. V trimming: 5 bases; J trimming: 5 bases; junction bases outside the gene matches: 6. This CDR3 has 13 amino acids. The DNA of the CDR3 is TGTGCCAGCAGTATCTCGGGACAGCACGAGCAGTACTTC. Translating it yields CASSISGQHEQYF.

CDR3 nucleotides: TGCGCCAGCAGCCAAGCCCTAGCGGGGGGACCCTACGAGCAGTACTTC. Translated, it gives CASSQALAGGPYEQYF. This sequence joins TRBV4-3 and TRBJ2-5; 11 bases align to TRBD2. The J call may be wrong; the DNA end is better matched by TRBJ2-7. The CDR3 runs 16 residues. Germline values: CDR1 LGHNA, CDR2 YSLEER.

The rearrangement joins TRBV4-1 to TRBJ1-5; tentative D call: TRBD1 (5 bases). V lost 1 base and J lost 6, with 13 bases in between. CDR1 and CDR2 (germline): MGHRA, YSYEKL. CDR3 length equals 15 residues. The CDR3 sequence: CASSQAAGSGQPQHF. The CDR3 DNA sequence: TGCGCCAGCAGCCAAGCGGCAGGGTCAGGTCAGCCCCAGCATTTT.

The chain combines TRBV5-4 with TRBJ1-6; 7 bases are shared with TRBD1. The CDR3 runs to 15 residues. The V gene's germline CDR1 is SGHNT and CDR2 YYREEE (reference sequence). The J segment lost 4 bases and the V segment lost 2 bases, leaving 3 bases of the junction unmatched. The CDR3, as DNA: TGTGCCAGCAGCTTTGGGGGACAGTATAATTCACCCCTCCACTTT. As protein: CASSFGGQYNSPLHF.

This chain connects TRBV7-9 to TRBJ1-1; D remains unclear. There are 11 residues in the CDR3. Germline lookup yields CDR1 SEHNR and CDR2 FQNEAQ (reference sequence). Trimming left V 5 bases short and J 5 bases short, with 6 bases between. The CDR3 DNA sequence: TGTGCCAGCAGCCGCGGAACTGAAGCTTTCTTT. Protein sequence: CASSRGTEAFF.

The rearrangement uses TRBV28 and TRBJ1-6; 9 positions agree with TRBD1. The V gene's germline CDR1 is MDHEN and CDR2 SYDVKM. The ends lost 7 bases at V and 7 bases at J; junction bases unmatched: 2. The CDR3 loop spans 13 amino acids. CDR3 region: CASNTGGNSPLHF. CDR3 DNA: TGTGCCAGCAACACAGGGGGCAATTCACCCCTCCACTTT.

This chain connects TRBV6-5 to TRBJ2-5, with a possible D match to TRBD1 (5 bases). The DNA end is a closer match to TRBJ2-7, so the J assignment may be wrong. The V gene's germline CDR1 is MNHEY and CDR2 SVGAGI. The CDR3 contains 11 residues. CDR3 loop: CASSQGGEQYF. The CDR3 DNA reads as TGTGCCAGCAGTCAGGGCGGCGAGCAGTACTTC.

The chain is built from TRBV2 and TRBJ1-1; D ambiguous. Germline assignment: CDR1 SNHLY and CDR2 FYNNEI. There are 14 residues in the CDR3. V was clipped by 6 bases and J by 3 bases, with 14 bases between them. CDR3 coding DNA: TGTGCCAGCAGAATTAATGAGGGTTACACTGAAGCTTTCTTT. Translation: CASRINEGYTEAFF.